This TCR beta chain emerged from a study of T-cell memory formation after mild COVID-19 (dated by TCRdb to the early 2020s). For the wider study: TCR sequence clusters from the two donors were found to be largely donor specific. The cohort comprised two young, previously healthy adult volunteers, one female and one male. Longitudinal TCRalpha and TCRbeta repertoire sequencing tracked T-cell clones expanding and contracting after mild COVID-19 in a couple of donors. The paper's findings and limits, for the study overall: The detection of some responding clones in pre-infection memory suggests that pre-existing cross-reactive memory T cells joined the SARS-CoV-2 response. From day 15 to 85, contracting clones showed balanced CD4/CD8 phenotypes, whereas a second wave of clones that expanded from day 15 to 37 leaned towards CD4+. Contracting CD4+ clones were located mainly in the CM and EM memory subsets, whereas CD8+ clones were found to be enriched in EMRA. SARS-CoV-2 specificity was not confirmed for the second-wave clones peaking on day 37. The study included only a couple of mild cases, and larger cohorts that include severe cases with pre-infection samples were judged to be necessary.

Ficoll-Paque density gradient centrifugation was the method used to isolate PBMCs. This clonotype was seen many times. Its binding antigen is unknown. Base qualities are not recorded, but no much larger clone differs from it by a single base. V drops 4 bases and J drops 5 bases, leaving 10 bases in between. The cysteine opens and the phenylalanine closes a CDR3 of 12 amino acids. Only the CDR3 part of the read is kept: 36 bases, read in frame from the first base. CDR1 and CDR2 are read off the germline V gene (reference sequence) as SGHKS and YYEKEE. The instrument given in TCRdb is Illumina NovaSeq 6000. TCRalpha and TCRbeta cDNA libraries were built by 5'RACE with constant-segment primers, adding sample barcodes and unique molecular identifiers. RNA was extracted from every sample with Trizol reagent. Amplification of the libraries took two PCR steps, and the second step added a second sample barcode plus Illumina TruSeq adapters. Sequencing of libraries was performed on an Illumina NovaSeq with 2 x 150 bp paired-end reads. The study's own analysis went as follows. The reads were demultiplexed and collapsed into UMI-guided consensus sequences using migec v1.2.7. Using mixcr v2.1.11, the UMI consensuses were aligned to TRA and TRB V and J templates and assembled into clonotypes. Expanded or contracted clonotypes were those called significant by both edgeR and NoisET, with noise models trained on biological replicates. For edgeR calls, the thresholds were a false discovery rate-adjusted p below 0.01 and a log2 fold-change of 1. As an exploratory analysis of dynamics, PCA with hierarchical clustering was applied to max-normalized trajectories of the 1000 most abundant clonotypes. Separately sequenced CD4+ and CD8+ repertoires were used to assign the CD4 or CD8 phenotype of responding clones. The raw public reads went through TCRdb reprocessing: fastp at Q25, MiXCR clone calling, in-frame beta chains kept. Entries are consolidated by CDR3 protein sequence, retaining the most common genes and DNA. These V and J calls originate from TCRdb's pipeline instead of the authors' own analysis. This sample gives about 84,000 distinct CDR3 sequences in total; around 13% of them show up just once. The ten largest clones take up roughly 33% of the sample.

Recombination connected TRBV5-5 to TRBJ2-7; the D gene cannot be resolved reliably. Input material: PBMCs or a T cell subset sorted from them (not recorded which). This receptor was obtained from an adult woman who had mild COVID-19 (a few samples of this study predate the infection). The sample titles of this study are shuffled in the database, so cell type and time point are left out; the donor was told from shared clones. The nucleotide sequence reads TGTGCCAGCAGCCTAGATCTCGACGAGCAGTACTTC. Its protein reads: CASSLDLDEQYF.